This T cell receptor (beta chain) was identified during a study of cytotoxic CD8 clonotypes in ibrutinib-treated CLL. V lost 4 bases to trimming and J lost 0 bases, with 11 bases between them. The length of the CDR3 is 16 residues. CDR1 and CDR2 (germline): SGHNT, YYREEE (reference sequence). This clone was counted many times. The assay was immunoSEQ multiplex PCR, and TCRdb's table has in-frame clones only and misses some. The sample carries approximately 60,000 clones, approximately 60% recorded once. The chain couples TRBV5-4 to TRBJ1-6; D remains ambiguous. Source: PBMCs, taken after 24 months of ibrutinib treatment. The sequence was obtained from a human donor with chronic lymphocytic leukemia. The CDR3 nucleotides are TGTGCCAGCAGCCGTTTATCCAGCTCCTATAATTCACCCCTCCACTTT. Amino acids: CASSRLSSSYNSPLHF.